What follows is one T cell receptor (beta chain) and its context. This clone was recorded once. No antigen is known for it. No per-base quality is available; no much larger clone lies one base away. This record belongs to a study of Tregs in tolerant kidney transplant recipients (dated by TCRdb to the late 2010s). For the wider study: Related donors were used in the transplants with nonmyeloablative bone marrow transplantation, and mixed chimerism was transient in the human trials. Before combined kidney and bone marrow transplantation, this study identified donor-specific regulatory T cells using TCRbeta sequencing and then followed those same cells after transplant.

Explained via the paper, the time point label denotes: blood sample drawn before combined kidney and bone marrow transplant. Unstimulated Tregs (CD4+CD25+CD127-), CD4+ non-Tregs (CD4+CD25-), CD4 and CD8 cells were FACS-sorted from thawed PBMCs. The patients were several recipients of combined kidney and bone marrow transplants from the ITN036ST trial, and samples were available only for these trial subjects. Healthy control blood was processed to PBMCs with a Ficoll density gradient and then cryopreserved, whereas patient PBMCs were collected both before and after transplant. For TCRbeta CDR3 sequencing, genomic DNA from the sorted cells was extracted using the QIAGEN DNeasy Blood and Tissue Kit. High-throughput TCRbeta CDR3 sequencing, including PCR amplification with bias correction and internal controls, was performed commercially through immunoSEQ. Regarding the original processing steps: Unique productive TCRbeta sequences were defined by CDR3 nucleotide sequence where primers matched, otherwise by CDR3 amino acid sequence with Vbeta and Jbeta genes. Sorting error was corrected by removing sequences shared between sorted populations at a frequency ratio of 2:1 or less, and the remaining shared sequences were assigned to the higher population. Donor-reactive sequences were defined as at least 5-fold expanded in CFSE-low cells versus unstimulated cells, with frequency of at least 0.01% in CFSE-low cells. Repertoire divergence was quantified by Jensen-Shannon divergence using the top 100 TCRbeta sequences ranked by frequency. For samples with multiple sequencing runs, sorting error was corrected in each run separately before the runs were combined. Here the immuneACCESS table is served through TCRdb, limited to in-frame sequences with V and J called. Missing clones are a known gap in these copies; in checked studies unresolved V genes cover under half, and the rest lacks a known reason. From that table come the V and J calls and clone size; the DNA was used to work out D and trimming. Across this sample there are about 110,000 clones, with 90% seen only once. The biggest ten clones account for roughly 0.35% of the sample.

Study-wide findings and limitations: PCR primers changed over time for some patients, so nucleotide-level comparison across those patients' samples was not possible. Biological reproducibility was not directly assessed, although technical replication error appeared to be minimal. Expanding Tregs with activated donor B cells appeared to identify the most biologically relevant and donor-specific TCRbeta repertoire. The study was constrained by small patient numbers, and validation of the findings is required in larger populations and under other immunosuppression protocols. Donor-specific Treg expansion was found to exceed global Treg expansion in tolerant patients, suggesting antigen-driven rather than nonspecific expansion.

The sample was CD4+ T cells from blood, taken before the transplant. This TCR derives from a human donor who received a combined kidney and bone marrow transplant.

Read as DNA, the sequence is TGTGCCAGCAGTTACGATTGGGGGGGAGACACTGAAGCTTTCTTT. Translated, this gives CASSYDWGGDTEAFF. The chain is encoded by TRBV6-5 joined to TRBJ1-1; TRBD1 is a possible D gene, resting on 5 matching bases. As encoded in the germline V gene, CDR1 is MNHEY while CDR2 is SVGAGI. Trimming takes 2 bases from V and 3 bases from J, and the germline ends sit 13 bases apart. From the cysteine through the phenylalanine, the CDR3 covers 15 amino acids. The DNA shown is the 45-base CDR3, in frame from base 1.